Listed below are T cell receptor beta chains from one sample, sequenced in a study of beta chain features in type 1 diabetes. The table came from immunoSEQ multiplex PCR; TCRdb's copy has only in-frame clones and leaves some out. The table includes 250,000 to 300,000 clones, approximately 24% detected once. What was sequenced was naive CD4+ T cells from blood. These receptors came from a woman between 25 and 40 years old with type 1 diabetes. The CDR3 runs from the conserved cysteine through the conserved F or W. The order of the fields is V gene, CDR3 protein.

V gene: TRBV27; CDR3 protein: CASSFPQQGPKYF
V gene: TRBV6-5; CDR3 protein: CASRTGFEQYF
V gene: TRBV5-4; CDR3 protein: CASSRPESGNTEAFF
V gene: TRBV7-3; CDR3 protein: CASSLGGDGIQYF
V gene: TRBV29-1; CDR3 protein: CSAYGDTGELFF
V gene: TRBV30; CDR3 protein: CACLPQGNYGYTF
V gene: TRBV5-7; CDR3 protein: CASSLGEGSYEQYF
V gene: TRBV7-8; CDR3 protein: CASSLAGTGAYEQYF
V gene: TRBV28; CDR3 protein: CASRREGEQFF
V gene: TRBV10-3; CDR3 protein: CAISGGISGRTYEQYF